The present TCR beta chain was sequenced within a study of T cell responses to AZD1222 COVID-19 vaccine. Findings of the study overall: The donor cohort was predominantly white British with a female majority, and clonal diversity may have been underestimated.

Germline V gene lookup returns CDR1 SEHNR and CDR2 FQNEAQ (reference sequence). There are 12 residues in the CDR3. Trimming left V 0 bases short and J 11 bases short, with 10 bases between. The assay was immunoSEQ multiplex PCR, and TCRdb's table has in-frame clones only and misses some. Among fewer than 120,000 clones listed, 70% to 90% were seen once. In the case of this clone: The target antigen is unknown.

The J gene is TRBJ1-1, the V gene TRBV7-9, with D unresolved. Sequenced here: peripheral blood, sampled 28 days after the second AZD1222 dose. This TCR was sampled from an adult who received the AZD1222 COVID-19 vaccine. CDR3 loop: CASSLADLRAFF. The CDR3 nucleotides are TGTGCCAGCAGCTTAGCAGACCTGAGGGCTTTCTTT.